The 26 T cell receptor beta chains below all came from one sample that was sequenced in a study of shared clonotypes between healthy human individuals. The data were produced by immunoSEQ multiplex PCR, yet TCRdb's version contains in-frame clones alone and is incomplete. This table holds about 1.1 million clones, roughly 80% found once. The sequenced material came from memory CD4+ T cells from PBMCs. Indicated subset: CD45RA-negative fraction. The source of these receptors is a young man in good health. Some clones in this sample may be carry-over from other donors' samples.

The chain recombines TRBV19 with TRBJ2-5, with D perhaps matching TRBD2 (6 bases). The CDR3 is 14 residues long. Germline V gene lookup returns CDR1 LNHDA and CDR2 SQIVND (reference sequence). Trimming removed 3 bases at V and 7 bases at J, with 15 bases between. The CDR3 sequence is CASSMEGLRGTQYF. DNA for the CDR3: TGTGCCAGTAGTATGGAGGGCCTGCGGGGGACCCAGTACTTC. Combining the CDR3 with reference TRBV19 and TRBJ2-5 gives the whole variable domain DGGITQSPKYLFRKEGQNVTLSCEQNLNHDAMYWYRQDPGQGLRLIYYSQIVNDFQKGDIAEGYSVSREKKESFPLTVTSAQKNPTAFYLCASSMEGLRGTQYFGPGTRLLVL.

This rearrangement joins TRBV7-9 to TRBJ2-6; D not resolved. Trimming left V 3 bases short and J 0 bases short, with 6 bases between. The CDR3 contains 15 residues. Germline V gene data show CDR1 as SEHNR and CDR2 as FQNEAQ (reference sequence). The CDR3 here is CASSLASSGANVLTF. The CDR3 region has the DNA TGTGCCAGCAGCTTGGCTAGCTCTGGGGCCAACGTCCTGACTTTC.

This clone was observed a few times. J is TRBJ1-2 and V is TRBV2, with D possibly being TRBD1 (5 bases). The CDR3 consists of 15 residues. Trimming shortened V by 1 base and J by 4 bases, and 13 bases separated the two germline ends. Germline V lookup: CDR1 SNHLY, CDR2 FYNNEI. The CDR3 spells CASSEGREGFYGYTF. The CDR3 DNA is TGTGCCAGCAGTGAAGGGCGGGAGGGGTTCTATGGCTACACCTTC.

This clone was counted a few times. This sequence joins TRBV9 and TRBJ1-1; no clear D gene. V was trimmed by 4 bases and J by 1 base, leaving 11 bases between them. This CDR3 has 14 residues. CDR1 and CDR2 from the germline V gene are SGDLS and YYNGEE. The CDR3 loop reads CASSPKDQNTEAFF. CDR3 sequence (DNA): TGTGCCAGCAGCCCAAAGGACCAGAACACTGAAGCTTTCTTT.

The chain links TRBV12-5 to TRBJ2-1, with 8 nucleotides matching TRBD1. Looked up from germline, CDR1 is LGHNT and CDR2 is FRNRAP. Germline trimming cut 5 bases from V and 6 bases from J; bases unmatched to any gene: 9. The CDR3 has 15 amino acids. The chain's CDR3 is CASGLGTGGLNEQFF. DNA for the CDR3: TGTGCTAGTGGTCTGGGAACAGGGGGACTCAATGAGCAGTTCTTC.

The V call is TRBV7-2, the J call TRBJ2-1, with TRBD1 identical over 8 bases. With 6 bases clipped from V and 0 bases from J, the junction kept 4 bases outside the gene matches. This CDR3 spans 15 amino acids. Germline assignment: CDR1 SGHTA and CDR2 FQGNSA. The CDR3 spells CASRRTGSSYNEQFF. The CDR3 region has the DNA TGTGCCAGCAGGCGGACAGGGAGCTCCTACAATGAGCAGTTCTTC. Variable domain in full (rest from reference TRBV7-2 and TRBJ2-1): GAGVSQSPSNKVTEKGKDVELRCDPISGHTALYWYRQSLGQGLEFLIYFQGNSAPDKSGLPSDRFSAERTGGSVSTLTIQRTQQEDSAVYLCASRRTGSSYNEQFFGPGTRLTVL.

The chain combines TRBV7-8 with TRBJ2-3, with D perhaps TRBD1 or TRBD2 (5 bases each). Germline V CDR1 and CDR2: SGHVS, FQNEAQ. The CDR3 consists of 16 residues. Trimming took 4 bases from V and 0 from J, leaving 14 bases between them. The CDR3 reads CASSSAGTQSTDTQYF. CDR3 coding DNA: TGTGCCAGCAGCTCCGCCGGGACGCAAAGCACAGATACGCAGTATTTT.

This clone occurred many times. The chain couples TRBV29-1 to TRBJ1-5; D ambiguous. Germline assignment: CDR1 SQVTM and CDR2 ANQGSEA. V shed 4 bases and J shed 7 bases, with 11 bases lying between them. This CDR3 contains 12 residues. The CDR3 sequence is CSVVIGQQPQHF. The CDR3 DNA follows: TGCAGCGTTGTAATAGGGCAGCAGCCCCAGCATTTT.

This chain connects TRBV5-1 to TRBJ2-5, with D perhaps TRBD2 (5 bases). Deletions cut 4 bases from V and 5 bases from J, with 12 bases between. Per germline, CDR1 SGHRS and CDR2 YFSETQ. The CDR3 runs 13 residues. This CDR3 reads CASSPAVAETQYF. CDR3 DNA sequence: TGCGCCAGCAGCCCGGCGGTAGCGGAGACCCAGTACTTC.

A single count supports this clone. The rearrangement uses TRBV6-1 and TRBJ2-7, with D tentatively TRBD1 (6 bases). This CDR3 is built from 17 residues. The V gene lost 2 bases and the J gene lost 2 bases, with 19 bases spanning the gap. Germline V gene lookup returns CDR1 MNHNS and CDR2 SASEGT. The CDR3 loop is CASSELIGQRNTYEQYF. CDR3 nucleotides: TGTGCCAGCAGTGAACTAATAGGACAGCGAAATACCTACGAGCAGTACTTC.

This clone was found a few times. The chain recombines TRBV10-3 with TRBJ1-5; 10 bases align to TRBD1. The CDR3 sequence is 15 residues long. Germline-derived CDR1 and CDR2 are ENHRY and SYGVKD. The V gene end was trimmed by 2 bases and the J gene end by 6 bases; junction bases not matched to a gene: 4. CDR3 nucleotides: TGTGCCATCAGTGAGGGGACAGGGGATACTCAGCCCCAGCATTTT. Its protein product is CAISEGTGDTQPQHF.

The V and J genes are TRBV2 and TRBJ2-3; D gene ambiguous. The CDR3 spans 12 residues. Trimming took off 3 bases at V and 6 bases at J, with 7 bases between the two ends. Germline V gene lookup returns CDR1 SNHLY and CDR2 FYNNEI. Written as DNA, the CDR3 is TGTGCCAGCAGTGAGAGGCTTGATACGCAGTATTTT. As protein: CASSERLDTQYF.

This clone showed up just a few times. The chain carries TRBV7-9 and TRBJ1-2; tentatively, D is TRBD1 (5 bases). V lost 1 base to trimming and J lost 5 bases, with 14 bases between them. CDR1 and CDR2 (germline): SEHNR, FQNEAQ (reference sequence). The CDR3 covers 15 residues. This chain's CDR3 is CASSLGSGASYGYTF. The CDR3 coding sequence is TGTGCCAGCAGCTTAGGTTCCGGGGCCTCATATGGCTACACCTTC.

This rearrangement joins TRBV6-4 to TRBJ1-1; D may be TRBD1 (5 bases). CDR1 is MRHNA and CDR2 is SNTAGT in the germline V gene. Trimming left V 3 bases short and J 3 bases short, with 8 bases between. There are 13 residues in the CDR3. The chain's CDR3 is CASSEGGDTEAFF. In DNA form, the CDR3 reads TGTGCCAGCAGTGAAGGAGGGGACACTGAAGCTTTCTTT.

The sample holds one count of this clone. V is TRBV29-1 and J is TRBJ1-1; D might be TRBD1 (6 bases). Germline CDR1 and CDR2: SQVTM and ANQGSEA. Trimming took 2 bases from V and 2 from J, leaving 27 bases between them. The CDR3 extends over 19 amino acids. The CDR3, as DNA: TGCAGCGTTGAAAAGCGGACGGGCGCTAAAAGGGGGACAAACACTGAAGCTTTCTTT. This translates into CSVEKRTGAKRGTNTEAFF.

The rearrangement uses TRBV29-1 and TRBJ2-3; TRBD2 aligns across 7 bases. The germline V gene encodes CDR1 SQVTM and CDR2 ANQGSEA. With V trimmed by 3 bases and J by 6 bases, 12 bases remained unmatched. The CDR3 is made up of 15 amino acids. The CDR3 is CSVDVGASGGDTQYF. The CDR3 bases are TGCAGCGTTGATGTAGGGGCTAGCGGAGGGGATACGCAGTATTTT.

The rearrangement uses TRBV27 and TRBJ1-4; D is ambiguous. V lost 3 bases to trimming and J lost 4 bases, with 9 bases between them. The CDR3 is 14 residues long. The germline gives CDR1 MNHEY, CDR2 SMNVEV (reference sequence). CDR3 nucleotide sequence: TGTGCCAGCAGTTTCGCTGGATATAATGAAAAACTGTTTTTT. The encoded protein is CASSFAGYNEKLFF.

The V and J genes are TRBV18 and TRBJ2-7, with 15 bases aligning to TRBD2. The CDR3 extends over 15 amino acids. V was clipped by 3 bases and J by 5 bases; unmatched bases: 2. Germline CDR1 and CDR2: KGHSH and LQKENI. The CDR3 nucleotides are TGTGCCAGCTCACCCGGGACTAGCGGGAGGCACGAGCAGTACTTC. Residues: CASSPGTSGRHEQYF.

Of note for this clone: The same CDR3 also results from other DNA sequences found in this sample. The J gene is TRBJ2-4, the V gene TRBV28, with D possibly matching TRBD1 (5 bases). Germline CDR1 and CDR2: MDHEN and SYDVKM. Trimming removed 3 bases from V and 0 bases from J, with 12 bases in between. The CDR3 length is 16 residues. The CDR3 region is CASSLGQPLAKNIQYF. CDR3 DNA sequence: TGTGCCAGCAGTTTGGGGCAGCCTCTAGCCAAAAACATTCAGTACTTC.

This chain connects TRBV9 to TRBJ1-5, with D possibly TRBD1 on 5 matching bases. Germline-derived CDR1 and CDR2 are SGDLS and YYNGEE. The length of the CDR3 is 13 residues. The ends were cut back, 0 bases at V and 9 bases at J, with 10 bases in the middle. This CDR3 is CASSVVGDRPQHF. The CDR3 region has the DNA TGTGCCAGCAGCGTAGTAGGGGACCGGCCCCAGCATTTT.

The chain couples TRBV5-1 to TRBJ1-1; D perhaps matches TRBD1 (5 bases). The V end was cut by 1 base, the J end by 4 bases, with 11 bases between. The germline gives CDR1 SGHRS, CDR2 YFSETQ. There are 14 residues in the CDR3. In DNA form, the CDR3 reads TGCGCCAGCAGCTTGCAGGGTCTCTTCACTGAAGCTTTCTTT. Protein product: CASSLQGLFTEAFF.

Comment on this clone: This CDR3 is also generated by other DNA sequences in the sample. CDR3 protein: CASSLAGGETQYF. The CDR3, as DNA: TGTGCCAGCAGCCTAGCGGGGGGCGAGACCCAGTACTTC. The chain uses TRBV9 and TRBJ2-5, with TRBD2 identical over 11 bases. Germline V gene sequence: CDR1 SGDLS, CDR2 YYNGEE. V was clipped by 4 bases and J by 5 bases; unmatched bases: 1. The CDR3 has 13 residues.

Concerning this clone itself: This may be a read error, as it is one base from a much larger clone. The same CDR3 arises from other DNA sequences in this sample as well. This chain uses TRBV6-6 with TRBJ2-5; D ambiguous. V was pared by 5 bases and J by 1 base, with 2 bases between. Germline V gene lookup returns CDR1 MNHNY and CDR2 SVGAGI (reference sequence). This CDR3 is built from 11 residues. The CDR3 DNA reads as TGTGCCAGCAGTCCCCAAGAGACCCAGTACTTC. This gives the protein CASSPQETQYF.

The J gene is TRBJ1-4, the V gene TRBV6-1; tentatively, D is TRBD1 (6 bases). Germline loops: CDR1 MNHNS, CDR2 SASEGT. V was shortened by 3 bases and J by 8 bases, with 16 bases between the two germline ends. This CDR3 region has 15 residues. The CDR3 reads CASSEPTPRGEKLFF. The CDR3 nucleotides read TGTGCCAGCAGTGAGCCTACCCCGAGGGGGGAAAAACTGTTTTTT.

The CDR3 DNA reads as TGTGCCAGCAGTCAGGTGGCTGTTGAAAAACTGTTTTTT. Its protein is CASSQVAVEKLFF. The chain joins TRBV28 to TRBJ1-4, with D hard to call. CDR1 is MDHEN and CDR2 is SYDVKM in the germline V gene. Trimming removed 5 bases from V and 7 bases from J, with 11 bases in between. This CDR3 region has 13 residues.

The rearrangement joins TRBV6-6 to TRBJ2-7; tentatively, D is TRBD1 or TRBD2 (5 bases each). Looked up from germline, CDR1 is MNHNY and CDR2 is SVGAGI (reference sequence). CDR3 length: 13 residues. Between the trimmed V and J ends, which lost 7 bases and 4 bases, there was a span of 14 bases. In DNA, the CDR3 is TGTGCCAGCAAAAGGGGAGAGGAATACGAGCAGTACTTC. Residues: CASKRGEEYEQYF.